The 26 T cell receptor beta chains below were found in one sample sequenced in a study of T cell clonality in common variable immunodeficiency. General study findings and limits: Fewer deletions and N-nucleotide insertions were reportedly seen in common variable immunodeficiency TCR beta sequences.

Their target antigens are unknown. Assay: immunoSEQ multiplex PCR; the TCRdb copy retains only in-frame clones and omits some. Singletons are absent from the sample, which has about 33,000 clones. The sequenced sample consisted of peripheral blood mononuclear cells. The receptors originated from a human donor with common variable immunodeficiency.

Only a few counts were recorded for this clone. The CDR3 end is not reached by the read, which stops 3 residues before it; the germline J gene fills it in. The rearrangement uses TRBV2 and TRBJ1-5; D unresolved. The V and J ends lost 3 bases and 2 bases respectively, with 11 bases between them. The germline V gene encodes CDR1 SNHLY and CDR2 FYNNEI. The CDR3 has 15 amino acids. The sequenced part of the CDR3 DNA is TGTGCCAGCAGTGAGAATTCGGCGGGCAATCAGCCC. Its protein product is CASSENSAGNQP. The full-length CDR3 reads as CASSENSAGNQPQHF.

Concerning this clone itself: The read stops 3 residues short of the end of the CDR3; the missing end is completed from the germline J gene. J is TRBJ2-5 and V is TRBV19, with 9 positions matching TRBD2. Germline CDR1 LNHDA, CDR2 SQIVND (reference sequence). The CDR3 is 17 residues long. The V gene end was trimmed by 3 bases and the J gene end by 1 base; junction bases not matched to a gene: 9. CDR3 in amino acids: CASSINLGLASQETQYF. The sequenced CDR3 bases are TGTGCCAGTAGTATCAACCTTGGACTAGCGAGCCAAGAGACC. Variable domain in full (rest from reference TRBV19 and TRBJ2-5): DGGITQSPKYLFRKEGQNVTLSCEQNLNHDAMYWYRQDPGQGLRLIYYSQIVNDFQKGDIAEGYSVSREKKESFPLTVTSAQKNPTAFYLCASSINLGLASQETQYFGPGTRLLVL.

This clone was counted at least ten times. Read sequence stops 3 residues before the CDR3 end, and the germline J gene provides the missing end. The chain links TRBV19 to TRBJ2-7; 9 bases are a match to TRBD1. The CDR3 contains 13 residues. Germline CDR1 is LNHDA and CDR2 is SQIVND (reference sequence). The V gene end was trimmed by 7 bases and the J gene end by 5 bases; junction bases not matched to a gene: 6. The covered CDR3 bases are TGTGCCAGTAATATGGGGACAGGGCACGAG. Translation gives CASNMGTGHE. The whole CDR3 protein reads CASNMGTGHEQYF.

This clone was seen more than once but under ten times. The read finishes 3 residues shy of the CDR3 end, and the germline J gene is used to complete it. The chain couples TRBV2 to TRBJ2-2; D is possibly TRBD1 (5 bases). The germline V gene encodes CDR1 SNHLY and CDR2 FYNNEI. Trimming removed 5 bases from V and 0 bases from J, with 7 bases in between. This CDR3 is 14 amino acids long. The part of the CDR3 DNA that was read is TGTGCCAGCAGTAGGACACCGAACACCGGGGAG. Translated: CASSRTPNTGE. The CDR3 reads in full as CASSRTPNTGELFF.

This clone was counted at least ten times. The CDR3 is cut off 3 residues early in the read; its end comes from the germline J gene. The rearrangement uses TRBV30 and TRBJ1-2; D perhaps matches TRBD1 (5 bases). The CDR3 contains 12 residues. Trimming left V 5 bases short and J 3 bases short, with 10 bases between. CDR1 GTSNPN and CDR2 SVGIG come from the germline V gene (reference sequence). CDR3 region: CAWVQADYGYTF. Partial CDR3 DNA: TGTGCCTGGGTACAGGCGGACTATGGC.

The table lists this clone with a few counts. The read ends 3 residues shy of where the CDR3 ends; the end is completed using the germline J gene. The rearrangement links TRBV20-1 to TRBJ1-2; D unclear. Germline V gene sequence: CDR1 DFQATT, CDR2 SNEGSKA (reference sequence). Trimming removed 6 bases at V and 2 bases at J, with 16 bases between. The CDR3 length is 14 residues. The sequenced part of the CDR3 DNA is TGCAGTGCAAATCGACACCTTGGGAACTATGGC. This encodes CSANRHLGNYG. The whole CDR3 is CSANRHLGNYGYTF.

This clone has ten or more counts. Sequencing ends 3 residues short of the CDR3 end; the germline J gene provides the rest. This chain links TRBV30 with TRBJ2-1, with D perhaps matching TRBD1 (6 bases). Trimming cost V 8 bases and J 1 base, with 9 bases left between them. This CDR3 is built from 12 residues. The germline V gene has CDR1 GTSNPN and CDR2 SVGIG (reference sequence). The CDR3 loop is CAGRGSYNEQFF. Partial CDR3 DNA: TGTGCCGGCAGGGGTTCCTACAATGAG.

This clone was recorded a few times. With the read ending 3 residues before the CDR3 end, the germline J gene is used to fill in that end. The rearrangement uses TRBV7-2 and TRBJ1-1; D remains ambiguous. Germline CDR1 and CDR2: SGHTA and FQGNSA. The CDR3 is 14 amino acids. V was pared by 2 bases and J by 7 bases, with 14 bases between. The DNA read from the CDR3 is TGTGCCAGCAGCTTAAAACGAGGTCCTTTTGAA. Translated, it gives CASSLKRGPFE. The whole CDR3 sequence is CASSLKRGPFEAFF.

Points on this clone: The read comes to an end 3 residues before the CDR3 does, leaving the germline J gene to fill in the end. The chain recombines TRBV6-4 with TRBJ2-1; TRBD2 is a possible D gene (6 bases). CDR3 length: 13 residues. Per the germline V gene, CDR1 is MRHNA and CDR2 is SNTAGT. V lost 4 bases, J lost 9 bases, and 13 bases lay in between. The sequenced CDR3 bases are TGTGCCAGCAGTGTAGGGCTAGCGTCTGAG. Its protein is CASSVGLASE. The CDR3 in its entirety is CASSVGLASEQFF.

This clone turned up a few times. The CDR3 end is not reached by the read, which stops 3 residues before it; the germline J gene fills it in. The chain recombines TRBV2 with TRBJ2-1; D is possibly TRBD2 (5 bases). The V end lost 4 bases, the J end lost 4 bases, and 17 bases lay between the germline ends. The germline V gene encodes CDR1 SNHLY and CDR2 FYNNEI. The CDR3 spans 16 residues. CDR3 amino acids: CASSGQLGVTYNEQFF. The CDR3 bases that were read are TGTGCCAGCAGTGGCCAACTAGGTGTTACGTACAATGAG.

This clone was detected a few times. From the germline J gene comes the end of the CDR3, since the read stops 3 residues before it. The chain joins TRBV2 to TRBJ1-2; 10 bases line up with TRBD1. In germline, CDR1 is SNHLY, CDR2 FYNNEI. The CDR3 is 15 residues long. The sequenced part of the CDR3 DNA is TGTGCCAGCAGTGAGTTTAAGGGACAGGGGAACGGC. The encoded protein is CASSEFKGQGNG. The full CDR3 reads CASSEFKGQGNGYTF.

Notes on this clone: Sequencing ends 3 residues short of the CDR3 end; the germline J gene provides the rest. This chain links TRBV29-1 with TRBJ1-2, with 8 bases matching TRBD1. This CDR3 contains 13 residues. V was clipped by 3 bases and J by 7 bases; unmatched bases: 7. Germline values: CDR1 SQVTM, CDR2 ANQGSEA. This chain's CDR3 is CSVDPGGAGGYTF. CDR3 DNA (partial): TGCAGCGTTGACCCAGGGGGCGCAGGTGGC.

This clone was detected ten times or more. The CDR3 is cut off 3 residues early in the read; its end comes from the germline J gene. The chain recombines TRBV20-1 with TRBJ2-3, with no clear D. The CDR3 is made up of 12 amino acids. Germline CDR1 and CDR2: DFQATT and SNEGSKA (reference sequence). V was shortened by 5 bases and J by 4 bases, with 10 bases between the two germline ends. CDR3 region: CSAVASADTQYF. CDR3 DNA (partial): TGCAGTGCTGTAGCATCCGCAGATACG.

This clone ranks as medium-sized (0.01 to 0.1%). The sequence runs out 3 residues before the end of the CDR3; the remainder is reconstructed from the germline J gene. This sequence joins TRBV4-1 and TRBJ2-3; 11 bases are shared with TRBD2. The germline CDR1 and CDR2 sequences are MGHRA and YSYEKL. The V segment lost 4 bases and the J segment 0 bases; nucleotides outside the gene matches: 6. CDR3 length: 17 residues. CDR3 in amino acids: CASSPWTSGSSTDTQYF. The CDR3 bases that were read are TGCGCCAGCAGCCCTTGGACTAGCGGGTCTAGCACAGATACG.

This clone appeared a few times. The read comes to an end 3 residues before the CDR3 does, leaving the germline J gene to fill in the end. This chain joins TRBV30 and TRBJ2-1; 9 bases are a match to TRBD2. Per germline, CDR1 GTSNPN and CDR2 SVGIG (reference sequence). V lost 2 bases and J lost 7; bases outside the gene matches: 9. The CDR3 has 15 residues. CDR3 sequence: CAWSRDRRGGNEQFF. The part of the CDR3 DNA that was read is TGTGCCTGGAGTCGTGATAGGCGGGGGGGGAATGAG.

This clone occurred many times. The CDR3 end is not reached by the read, which stops 3 residues before it; the germline J gene fills it in. The chain carries TRBV2 and TRBJ1-5; the D gene is possibly TRBD1 (5 bases). Trimming stripped 4 bases from V and 0 bases from J, with 13 bases between. Germline lookup yields CDR1 SNHLY and CDR2 FYNNEI. The CDR3 consists of 16 residues. CDR3: CASSVYPTDSNQPQHF. The sequenced CDR3 bases are TGTGCCAGCAGTGTCTATCCGACAGATAGCAATCAGCCC.

At least ten counts were recorded for this clone. The read ends 3 residues shy of where the CDR3 ends; the end is completed using the germline J gene. The genes are TRBV2 and TRBJ2-2; D call uncertain. The CDR3 has 15 amino acids. Germline V gene lookup returns CDR1 SNHLY and CDR2 FYNNEI. V was pared by 6 bases and J by 3 bases, with 14 bases between. The CDR3 loop reads CASRGIGQYTGELFF. The part of the CDR3 DNA that was read is TGTGCCAGCAGGGGTATAGGGCAATACACCGGGGAG.

This clone was counted many times. The missing CDR3 end, 3 residues past where the read stops, is filled in from the germline J gene. The genes are TRBV5-1 and TRBJ2-3; 8 bases map to TRBD2. CDR1 is SGHRS, CDR2 YFSETQ, per germline. This CDR3 is built from 17 residues. V trimming: 5 bases; J trimming: 0 bases; junction bases outside the gene matches: 11. The sequenced CDR3 bases are TGCGCCAGCAGTGGCTCAGCGGGGGCCCTCAGCACAGATACG. It yields the protein CASSGSAGALSTDT. The entire CDR3 is CASSGSAGALSTDTQYF.

This clone showed up many times. The read halts 3 residues ahead of the CDR3 end, with the missing end drawn from the germline J gene. The rearrangement uses TRBV19 and TRBJ1-1, with D possibly TRBD1 on 6 matching bases. The CDR3 runs to 13 residues. Germline V lookup: CDR1 LNHDA, CDR2 SQIVND (reference sequence). Trimming removed 3 bases from V and 4 bases from J, with 9 bases in between. The DNA read from the CDR3 is TGTGCCAGTAGTATCGGACAGACCACTGAA. Translating it yields CASSIGQTTE. In full, the CDR3 is CASSIGQTTEAFF.

Ten or more counts support this clone. The read falls 3 residues short of the CDR3 end, and the missing part is taken from the germline J gene. The V call is TRBV12-3 or TRBV12-4, the J call TRBJ1-1; possibly TRBD1 for D (5 bases). Trimming pared 6 bases from V and 0 bases from J, leaving 17 bases between. This CDR3 contains 16 residues. The CDR3 bases that were read are TGTGCCAGCAGCCGCGGGAGGGACTATTTGAACACTGAA. Translated: CASSRGRDYLNTE. The entire CDR3 protein is CASSRGRDYLNTEAFF.

Only a few counts were recorded for this clone. The read ends 3 residues shy of where the CDR3 ends; the end is completed using the germline J gene. The chain has TRBV6-1 and TRBJ1-1; a possible D gene is TRBD1 (5 bases). There are 17 residues in the CDR3. The germline V gene encodes CDR1 MNHNS and CDR2 SASEGT. V lost 2 bases and J 3 bases, leaving 19 bases between the germline ends. The CDR3 sequence: CASSETLSRGAHTEAFF. The CDR3 DNA, read in part, is TGTGCCAGCAGTGAAACTCTGAGCCGTGGGGCACACACTGAA.

Only a few counts were recorded for this clone. The missing CDR3 end, 3 residues past where the read stops, is filled in from the germline J gene. V is TRBV7-2 and J is TRBJ1-2, with 7 nucleotides matching TRBD1. Per germline, CDR1 SGHTA and CDR2 FQGNSA. The CDR3 has 13 residues. The V gene end was trimmed by 3 bases and the J gene end by 6 bases; junction bases not matched to a gene: 4. The CDR3 spells CASSFRQGDGYTF. The DNA read from the CDR3 is TGTGCCAGCAGCTTTCGACAGGGTGATGGC. The entire variable domain, with the rest obtained from reference TRBV7-2 and TRBJ1-2, is as follows: GAGVSQSPSNKVTEKGKDVELRCDPISGHTALYWYRQSLGQGLEFLIYFQGNSAPDKSGLPSDRFSAERTGGSVSTLTIQRTQQEDSAVYLCASSFRQGDGYTFGSGTRLTVV.

This clone was seen only a few times. The read terminates 3 residues ahead of where the CDR3 ends, so the germline J gene completes it. The rearrangement uses TRBV19 and TRBJ1-6; D ambiguous. Between the trimmed V and J ends, which lost 6 bases and 8 bases, there was a span of 8 bases. This CDR3 region has 12 residues. Germline V gene lookup returns CDR1 LNHDA and CDR2 SQIVND (reference sequence). CDR3 amino acids: CASRRVDSPLHF. The part of the CDR3 DNA that was read is TGTGCCAGTAGGCGAGTGGATTCACCC. The entire variable domain, with the rest obtained from reference TRBV19 and TRBJ1-6, is as follows: DGGITQSPKYLFRKEGQNVTLSCEQNLNHDAMYWYRQDPGQGLRLIYYSQIVNDFQKGDIAEGYSVSREKKESFPLTVTSAQKNPTAFYLCASRRVDSPLHFGNGTRLTVT.

As for this clone: The read ends 3 residues shy of where the CDR3 ends; the end is completed using the germline J gene. V is TRBV30 and J is TRBJ1-2, with 9 positions matching TRBD1. CDR1 is GTSNPN and CDR2 is SVGIG in the germline V gene (reference sequence). The CDR3 runs to 13 residues. J was trimmed by 7 bases and V by 3 bases; bases with no gene match: 6. The CDR3 is CAWSPQGATGYTF. Partial CDR3 DNA: TGTGCCTGGAGCCCACAGGGGGCGACTGGC.

This clone was seen only a few times. The read finishes 3 residues shy of the CDR3 end, and the germline J gene is used to complete it. The rearrangement uses TRBV19 and TRBJ2-3; 13 bases align to TRBD2. The CDR3 loop spans 18 amino acids. Losses at the gene ends were 6 bases for V and 6 bases for J; bases not matched to a gene: 15. Per germline, CDR1 LNHDA and CDR2 SQIVND (reference sequence). CDR3: CASSLTSGGAKIGDTQYF. Partial CDR3 DNA: TGTGCCAGTAGCCTCACTAGCGGGGGGGCCAAAATAGGGGATACG.

Many counts were recorded for this clone. The read stops 3 residues short of the end of the CDR3; the missing end is completed from the germline J gene. The chain couples TRBV29-1 to TRBJ1-4; D may be TRBD1 (5 bases). The CDR3 consists of 14 residues. V gave up 1 base and J gave up 8 bases, with 14 bases separating them. Per the germline V gene, CDR1 is SQVTM and CDR2 is ANQGSEA. Partial CDR3 DNA: TGCAGCGTTGAAGCAGGGTACGGGCGCGAAAAA. It is translated as CSVEAGYGREK. The whole CDR3 region reads CSVEAGYGREKLFF.